The 24 T cell receptor beta chains reported below all come from one sample, sequenced in a study of control samples from healthy donors and cancer patients. Data came from immunoSEQ multiplex PCR; TCRdb stores just in-frame clones and leaves some out. The repertoire holds 55,000 to 90,000 clones, over 75% seen once, with approximately 30% in the top ten. Sequencing was done on a sample of blood. The receptor set was obtained from a man between 50 and 59 years old in good health.

This chain links TRBV24-1 with TRBJ2-1; tentatively, D is TRBD2 (5 bases). The CDR3 is 15 amino acids. The V and J ends lost 3 bases and 3 bases respectively, with 11 bases between them. Germline V gene data show CDR1 as KGHDR and CDR2 as SFDVKD. CDR3 sequence: CATSDTRAGYNEQFF. The CDR3 DNA sequence: TGTGCCACCAGTGATACCCGGGCGGGCTACAATGAGCAGTTCTTC.

CDR3 protein: CASSTGTVINEKLFF. The CDR3 DNA follows: TGTGCCAGCAGCACTGGGACGGTAATTAATGAAAAACTGTTTTTT. J is TRBJ1-4 and V is TRBV11-2; a weak D match, TRBD1 (5 bases). The CDR3 is 15 residues long. From germline, CDR1 is SGHAT and CDR2 FQNNGV. The ends were cut back, 5 bases at V and 4 bases at J, with 14 bases in the middle.

The chain is built from TRBV11-3 and TRBJ2-3; TRBD1 might be the D (5 bases). Germline V gene lookup returns CDR1 SGHNT and CDR2 YENEEA. V dropped 5 bases and J dropped 5 bases, with 14 bases sitting between them. The CDR3 length is 14 residues. CDR3: CASSLPPRGDTQYF. CDR3 sequence (DNA): TGTGCCAGCAGCCTCCCGCCTAGGGGAGATACGCAGTATTTT.

This clone was seen more than once but under ten times. Compared with germline, one end of the junction differs, possibly owing to a read error. The chain links TRBV12-3 or TRBV12-4 to TRBJ1-1; 8 bases map to TRBD1. This CDR3 comprises 13 residues. This CDR3 reads CASSLAPLRDRIF. The CDR3 DNA follows: TGTGCCAGCAGTTTAGCGCCCCTGAGGGACAGGATATTT.

This sequence joins TRBV19 and TRBJ1-5, with unresolved D. The germline V gene has CDR1 LNHDA and CDR2 SQIVND (reference sequence). The CDR3 has 14 residues. Trimming left V 3 bases short and J 2 bases short, with 8 bases between. For the CDR3, the DNA is TGTGCCAGTAGTATTTCGCAGGGCAATCAGCCCCAGCATTTT. Protein sequence: CASSISQGNQPQHF.

This chain joins TRBV9 and TRBJ2-2, with D possibly being TRBD1 (6 bases). V was trimmed by 4 bases and J by 4 bases, leaving 14 bases between them. CDR3 length: 15 residues. Germline V gene data show CDR1 as SGDLS and CDR2 as YYNGEE. The CDR3 coding sequence is TGTGCCAGCAGCAAAACAGGGTTGGGCACCGGGGAGCTGTTTTTT. It encodes CASSKTGLGTGELFF.

This chain joins TRBV7-9 and TRBJ1-2, with D hard to call. The CDR3 sequence is 12 residues long. Germline V lookup: CDR1 SEHNR, CDR2 FQNEAQ (reference sequence). The V and J ends lost 5 bases and 8 bases respectively, with 12 bases between them. As DNA, the CDR3 is TGTGCCAGCAGCGTATCCGATTGGGGCTACACCTTC. This codes for CASSVSDWGYTF.

The rearrangement links TRBV25-1 to TRBJ1-2; 9 bases are shared with TRBD1. The trim removed 5 bases at V and 8 bases at J, leaving 6 bases unmatched. Germline CDR1 and CDR2: MGHDK and SYGVNS. The CDR3 length is 13 residues. CDR3: CASSPGTGTGYTF. The DNA of the CDR3 is TGTGCCAGCAGTCCCGGGACAGGGACGGGCTACACCTTC.

The chain combines TRBV6-5 with TRBJ2-3; TRBD2 matches 9 bases. There are 15 residues in the CDR3. J lost 4 bases, V lost 5 bases, and 7 bases had no gene match. CDR1 and CDR2 from the germline V gene are MNHEY and SVGAGI. The CDR3, as DNA: TGTGCCAGCAGTCCGCGGGAGGGTTATGCAGATACGCAGTATTTT. This codes for CASSPREGYADTQYF.

The V and J genes are TRBV5-6 and TRBJ2-7, with D perhaps TRBD2 (5 bases). V was trimmed by 0 bases and J by 2 bases, leaving 12 bases between them. The germline gives CDR1 SGHDT, CDR2 YYEEEE. The CDR3 is made up of 15 amino acids. CDR3 loop: CASSLGSGGPYEQYF. CDR3 in DNA: TGTGCCAGCAGCTTGGGGAGCGGTGGTCCCTACGAGCAGTACTTC.

A few counts support this clone. In the same sample, other DNA sequences code for this CDR3. The chain carries TRBV12-3 or TRBV12-4 and TRBJ2-2; tentatively, D is TRBD1 (5 bases). The V end lost 4 bases, the J end lost 5 bases, and 8 bases lay between the germline ends. This CDR3 contains 13 residues. The CDR3 DNA reads as TGTGCCAGCAGTTCCTCAGGGACCGGGGAGCTGTTTTTT. Translating gives CASSSSGTGELFF.

The chain is built from TRBV27 and TRBJ1-6; D uncertain. Trimming removed 2 bases from V and 5 bases from J, with 13 bases in between. The CDR3 has 16 amino acids. Germline V lookup: CDR1 MNHEY, CDR2 SMNVEV (reference sequence). The CDR3 bases are TGTGCCAGCAGTTTAGAGTCTCGGCCGAATAATTCACCCCTCCACTTT. Translation gives CASSLESRPNNSPLHF.

The J gene is TRBJ2-7, the V gene TRBV7-6; the D gene could be TRBD1 or TRBD2 (5 bases each). The CDR3 spans 15 residues. Trimming left V 1 base short and J 0 bases short, with 10 bases between. Germline V gene data show CDR1 as SGHVS and CDR2 as FNYEAQ. The DNA for the CDR3 is TGTGCCAGCAGCTTAGGGGCAGGGAGCTCCTACGAGCAGTACTTC. Protein product: CASSLGAGSSYEQYF. Based on the CDR3 plus reference TRBV7-6 and TRBJ2-7, the full variable domain is GAGVSQSPRYKVTKRGQDVALRCDPISGHVSLYWYRQALGQGPEFLTYFNYEAQQDKSGLPNDRFSAERPEGSISTLTIQRTEQRDSAMYRCASSLGAGSSYEQYFGPGTRLTVT.

The rearrangement uses TRBV18 and TRBJ2-6, with D uncertain. Looked up from germline, CDR1 is KGHSH and CDR2 is LQKENI. The CDR3 loop spans 15 amino acids. V lost 6 bases and J lost 4, with 13 bases in between. The CDR3 region has the DNA TGTGCCAGCTCGCCGGGTTCGGGCGGGGCCAACGTCCTGACTTTC. Translation gives CASSPGSGGANVLTF.

This clone was recorded only once. The chain carries TRBV2 and TRBJ2-1; unclear D gene. V lost 5 bases and J 8 bases, leaving 13 bases between the germline ends. This CDR3 region has 13 residues. Germline V gene sequence: CDR1 SNHLY, CDR2 FYNNEI. CDR3 sequence (DNA): TGTGCCAGCAGTACCGGGCTATTAGATGAGCAGTTCTTC. Protein sequence: CASSTGLLDEQFF.

The V and J genes are TRBV7-3 and TRBJ2-4; D might be TRBD1 (5 bases). V was clipped by 0 bases and J by 9 bases, with 9 bases between them. Germline V gene lookup returns CDR1 SGHTA and CDR2 FQGTGA. The CDR3 has 13 amino acids. The CDR3 nucleotides are TGTGCCAGCAGCTTAACGAAAGGGGCCATTCAGTACTTC. Residues: CASSLTKGAIQYF.

Only one count was recorded for this clone. V and J are TRBV2 and TRBJ1-2, with unresolved D. The germline CDR1 and CDR2 sequences are SNHLY and FYNNEI. Trimming stripped 7 bases from V and 5 bases from J, with 17 bases between. This CDR3 is built from 14 residues. Written as DNA, the CDR3 is TGTGCCAGCACCGATCGGTTGGGCGGATATGGCTACACCTTC. Protein sequence: CASTDRLGGYGYTF.

The rearrangement links TRBV28 to TRBJ1-5; D not resolved. Deletions cut 2 bases from V and 1 base from J, with 12 bases between. There are 16 residues in the CDR3. CDR1 is MDHEN, CDR2 SYDVKM, per germline. CDR3 DNA sequence: TGTGCCAGCAGTTTAGGGGATTTGAGGAGCAATCAGCCCCAGCATTTT. Translated: CASSLGDLRSNQPQHF. Variable domain in full (rest from reference TRBV28 and TRBJ1-5): DVKVTQSSRYLVKRTGEKVFLECVQDMDHENMFWYRQDPGLGLRLIYFSYDVKMKEKGDIPEGYSVSREKKERFSLILESASTNQTSMYLCASSLGDLRSNQPQHFGDGTRLSIL.

The chain uses TRBV6-5 and TRBJ2-5; possibly TRBD1 or TRBD2 for D (5 bases each). The CDR3 covers 15 residues. Per the germline V gene, CDR1 is MNHEY and CDR2 is SVGAGI. The ends were cut back, 2 bases at V and 5 bases at J, with 15 bases in the middle. The CDR3 sequence: CASSYQGEGWETQYF. The DNA of the CDR3 is TGTGCCAGCAGTTACCAGGGTGAGGGTTGGGAGACCCAGTACTTC.

The rearrangement uses TRBV7-3 and TRBJ2-2; D assignment may be TRBD1 or TRBD2 (5 bases each). The CDR3 is 14 residues long. V shed 4 bases and J shed 4 bases, with 10 bases lying between them. Germline values: CDR1 SGHTA, CDR2 FQGTGA. CDR3 bases: TGTGCCAGCAGCTACGGGGCTTCCACCGGGGAGCTGTTTTTT. Its protein product is CASSYGASTGELFF.

V usage is TRBV6-5 and J usage is TRBJ2-5; TRBD1 aligns across 9 bases. J lost 2 bases, V lost 4 bases, and 8 bases had no gene match. This CDR3 is built from 16 residues. Germline CDR1 MNHEY, CDR2 SVGAGI. The CDR3 bases are TGTGCCAGCAGTTCCAGGATCGACAGGGGGCAAGAGACCCAGTACTTC. It is translated as CASSSRIDRGQETQYF.

V and J are TRBV4-2 and TRBJ1-6; tentative D call: TRBD1 (6 bases). Per the germline V gene, CDR1 is LGHNA and CDR2 is YNFKEQ. V gave up 0 bases and J gave up 7 bases, with 10 bases separating them. This CDR3 contains 15 residues. This CDR3 reads CASSQDRTDNSPLHF. CDR3 coding DNA: TGTGCCAGCAGCCAAGATCGGACAGACAATTCACCCCTCCACTTT.

The rearrangement links TRBV14 to TRBJ1-1, with 7 positions matching TRBD1. V was pared by 2 bases and J by 5 bases, with 2 bases of the junction left unmatched. The CDR3 is 13 residues long. Looked up from germline, CDR1 is SGHDN and CDR2 is FVKESK. In nucleotides, the CDR3 is TGTGCCAGCAGCCAAACAGGGGTTACTGAAGCTTTCTTT. This gives the protein CASSQTGVTEAFF.

The rearrangement uses TRBV19 and TRBJ1-2, with unresolved D. The V gene lost 6 bases and the J gene lost 2 bases, with 16 bases spanning the gap. Germline CDR1 reads LNHDA; CDR2 reads SQIVND (reference sequence). CDR3 length: 15 residues. The CDR3, as DNA: TGTGCCAGTAGCCCCTCGGGAGGAGGGAACTATGGCTACACCTTC. Its protein product is CASSPSGGGNYGYTF. The full variable domain, rest sourced from reference TRBV19 and TRBJ1-2, is DGGITQSPKYLFRKEGQNVTLSCEQNLNHDAMYWYRQDPGQGLRLIYYSQIVNDFQKGDIAEGYSVSREKKESFPLTVTSAQKNPTAFYLCASSPSGGGNYGYTFGSGTRLTVV.